This section outlines one T cell receptor beta chain sequence together with its context. TCRdb's table, derived via immunoSEQ multiplex PCR, lists solely in-frame clones and lacks some. Of about 360,000 clones in the sample, around 87% were seen once. The CDR3 extends over 16 amino acids. From germline, CDR1 is SGHVS and CDR2 FNYEAQ. Losses at the gene ends were 2 bases for V and 3 bases for J; bases not matched to a gene: 2. The data were taken from a study of blood T cell repertoires in COVID-19. The material sequenced was PBMCs or T cells enriched from blood (not recorded which). The chain joins TRBV7-6 to TRBJ2-2; 11 positions match TRBD2. The receptor was derived from a man aged 30 to 45 who had recovered from COVID-19. This CDR3 is CASSLLAGGHTGELFF. The DNA of the CDR3 is TGTGCCAGCAGCTTACTAGCGGGGGGCCACACCGGGGAGCTGTTTTTT.